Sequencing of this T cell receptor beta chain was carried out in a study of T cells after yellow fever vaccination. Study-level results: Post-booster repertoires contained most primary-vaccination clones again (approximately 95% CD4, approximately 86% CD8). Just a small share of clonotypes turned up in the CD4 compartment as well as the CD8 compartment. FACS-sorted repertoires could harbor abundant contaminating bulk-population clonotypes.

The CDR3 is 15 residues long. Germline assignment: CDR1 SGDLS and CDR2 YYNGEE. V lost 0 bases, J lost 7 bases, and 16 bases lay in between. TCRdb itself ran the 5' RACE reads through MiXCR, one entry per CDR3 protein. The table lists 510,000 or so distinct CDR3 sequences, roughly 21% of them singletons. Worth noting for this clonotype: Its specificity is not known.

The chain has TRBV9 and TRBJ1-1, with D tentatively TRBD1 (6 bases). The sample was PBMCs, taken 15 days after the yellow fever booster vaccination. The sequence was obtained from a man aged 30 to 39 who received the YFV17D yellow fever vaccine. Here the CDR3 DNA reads TGTGCCAGCAGCGTAGGAGTCGGGGGCTTGGATGAAGCTTTCTTT. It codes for CASSVGVGGLDEAFF.